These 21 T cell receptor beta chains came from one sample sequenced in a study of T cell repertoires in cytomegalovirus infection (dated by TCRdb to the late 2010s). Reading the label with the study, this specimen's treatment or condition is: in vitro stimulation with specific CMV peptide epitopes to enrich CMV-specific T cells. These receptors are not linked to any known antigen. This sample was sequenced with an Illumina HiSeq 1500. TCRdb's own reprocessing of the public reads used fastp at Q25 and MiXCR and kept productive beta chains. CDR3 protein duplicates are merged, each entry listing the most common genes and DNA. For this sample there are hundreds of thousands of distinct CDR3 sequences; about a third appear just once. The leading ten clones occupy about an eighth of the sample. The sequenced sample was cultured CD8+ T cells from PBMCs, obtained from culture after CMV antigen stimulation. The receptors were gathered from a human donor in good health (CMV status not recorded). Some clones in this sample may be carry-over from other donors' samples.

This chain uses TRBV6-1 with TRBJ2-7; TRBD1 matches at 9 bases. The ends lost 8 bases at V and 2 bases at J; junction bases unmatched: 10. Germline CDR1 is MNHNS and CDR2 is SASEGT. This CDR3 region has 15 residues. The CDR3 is CASPTGTGKPYEQYF. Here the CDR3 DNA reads TGTGCCAGCCCGACCGGGACAGGGAAACCCTACGAGCAGTACTTC.

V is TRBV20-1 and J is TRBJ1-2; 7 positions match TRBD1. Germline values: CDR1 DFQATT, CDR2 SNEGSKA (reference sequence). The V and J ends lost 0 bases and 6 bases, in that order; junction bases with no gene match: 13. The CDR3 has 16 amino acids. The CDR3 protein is CSARDRGGAMKDGYTF. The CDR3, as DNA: TGCAGTGCTAGAGATCGAGGGGGCGCAATGAAAGATGGCTACACCTTC.

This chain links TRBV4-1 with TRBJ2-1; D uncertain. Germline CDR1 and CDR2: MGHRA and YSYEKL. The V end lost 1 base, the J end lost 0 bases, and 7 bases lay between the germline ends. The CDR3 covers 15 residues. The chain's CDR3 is CASSQGQNSYNEQFF. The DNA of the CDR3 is TGCGCCAGCAGCCAAGGTCAGAACTCCTACAATGAGCAGTTCTTC.

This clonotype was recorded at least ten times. The CDR3 reads CASSFTGNTIYF. DNA for the CDR3: TGTGCCAGCAGCTTCACAGGAAACACCATATATTTT. J is TRBJ1-3 and V is TRBV7-2; unclear D gene. The CDR3 consists of 12 residues. The V end lost 3 bases, the J end lost 4 bases, and 4 bases lay between the germline ends. In germline, CDR1 is SGHTA, CDR2 FQGNSA.

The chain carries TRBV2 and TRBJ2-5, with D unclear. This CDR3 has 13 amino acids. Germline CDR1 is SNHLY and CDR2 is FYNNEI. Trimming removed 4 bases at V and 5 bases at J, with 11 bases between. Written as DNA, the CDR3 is TGTGCCAGCAGTGTAGACACGCCGGAGACCCAGTACTTC. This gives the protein CASSVDTPETQYF.

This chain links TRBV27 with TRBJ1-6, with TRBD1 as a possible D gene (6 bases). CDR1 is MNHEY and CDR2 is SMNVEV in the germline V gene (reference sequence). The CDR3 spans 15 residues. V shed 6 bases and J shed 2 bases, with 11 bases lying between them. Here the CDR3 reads CASRPDSPYNSPLHF. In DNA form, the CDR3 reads TGTGCCAGCAGACCGGACAGTCCCTATAATTCACCCCTCCACTTT.

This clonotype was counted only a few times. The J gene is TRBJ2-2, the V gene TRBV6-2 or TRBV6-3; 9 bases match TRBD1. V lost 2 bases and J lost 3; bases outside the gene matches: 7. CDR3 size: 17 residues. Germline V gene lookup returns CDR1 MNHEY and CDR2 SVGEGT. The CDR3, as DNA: TGTGCCAGCAGTTACACTACAGGGGGCTGGTACACCGGGGAGCTGTTTTTT. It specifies CASSYTTGGWYTGELFF.

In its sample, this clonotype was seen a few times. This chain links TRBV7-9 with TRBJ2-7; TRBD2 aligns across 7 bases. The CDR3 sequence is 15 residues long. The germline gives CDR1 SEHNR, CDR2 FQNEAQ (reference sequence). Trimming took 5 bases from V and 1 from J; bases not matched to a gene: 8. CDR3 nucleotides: TGTGCCAGCAGCCCTGATAGCGGGTGGTCCTACGAGCAGTACTTC. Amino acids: CASSPDSGWSYEQYF.

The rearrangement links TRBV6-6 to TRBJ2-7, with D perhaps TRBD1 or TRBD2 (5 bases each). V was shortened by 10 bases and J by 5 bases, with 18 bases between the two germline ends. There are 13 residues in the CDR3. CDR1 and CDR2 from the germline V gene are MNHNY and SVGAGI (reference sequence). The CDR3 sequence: CATYSEGWDEQYV. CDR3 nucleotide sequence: TGTGCCACTTACTCCGAGGGGTGGGACGAGCAGTACGTC.

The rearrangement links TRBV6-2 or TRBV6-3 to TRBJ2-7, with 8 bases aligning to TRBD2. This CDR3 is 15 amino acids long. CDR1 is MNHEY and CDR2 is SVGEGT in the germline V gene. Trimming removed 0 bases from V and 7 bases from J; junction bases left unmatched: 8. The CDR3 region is CASSYSHSGGGEQYV. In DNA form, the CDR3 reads TGTGCCAGCAGTTACTCTCACAGCGGGGGAGGTGAGCAGTACGTC.

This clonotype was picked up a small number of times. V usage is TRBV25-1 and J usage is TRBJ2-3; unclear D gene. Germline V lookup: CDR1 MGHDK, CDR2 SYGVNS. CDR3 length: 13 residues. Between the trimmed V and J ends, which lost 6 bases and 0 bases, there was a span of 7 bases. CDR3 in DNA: TGTGCCAGCAGAGATATTAGCACAGATACGCAGTATTTT. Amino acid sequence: CASRDISTDTQYF.

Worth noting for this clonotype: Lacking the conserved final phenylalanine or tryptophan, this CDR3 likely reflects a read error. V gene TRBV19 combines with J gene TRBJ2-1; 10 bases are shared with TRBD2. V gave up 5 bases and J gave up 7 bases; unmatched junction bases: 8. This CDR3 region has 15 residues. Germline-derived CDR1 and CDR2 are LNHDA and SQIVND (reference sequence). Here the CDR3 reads CASSGSGGKRNEQFV. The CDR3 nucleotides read TGTGCCAGTAGTGGTAGCGGGGGGAAGAGAAATGAGCAGTTCGTC.

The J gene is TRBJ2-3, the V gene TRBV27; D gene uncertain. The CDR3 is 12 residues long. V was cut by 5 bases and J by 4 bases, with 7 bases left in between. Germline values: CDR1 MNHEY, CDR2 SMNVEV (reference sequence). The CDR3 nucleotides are TGTGCCAGCAGTAGAACACCAGATACGCAGTATTTT. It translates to CASSRTPDTQYF.

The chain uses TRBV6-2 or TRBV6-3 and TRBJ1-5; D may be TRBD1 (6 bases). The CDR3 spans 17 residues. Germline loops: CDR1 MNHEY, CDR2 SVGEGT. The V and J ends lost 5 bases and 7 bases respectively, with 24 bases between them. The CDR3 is CASSHDSLWTEGQPQHF. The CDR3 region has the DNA TGTGCCAGCAGTCACGACTCCTTGTGGACAGAGGGACAGCCCCAGCATTTT.

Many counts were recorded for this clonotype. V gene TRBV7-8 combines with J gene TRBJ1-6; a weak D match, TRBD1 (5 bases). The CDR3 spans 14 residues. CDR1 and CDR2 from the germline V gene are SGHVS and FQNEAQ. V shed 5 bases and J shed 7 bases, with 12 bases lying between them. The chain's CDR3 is CASSPRDGNSPLHF. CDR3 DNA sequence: TGTGCCAGCAGCCCGCGGGACGGAAATTCACCCCTCCACTTT.

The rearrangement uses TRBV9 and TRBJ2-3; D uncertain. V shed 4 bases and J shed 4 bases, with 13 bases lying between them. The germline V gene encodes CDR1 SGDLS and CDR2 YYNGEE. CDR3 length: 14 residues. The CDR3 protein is CASSPLSGPDTQYF. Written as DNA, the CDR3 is TGTGCCAGCAGCCCTCTGTCGGGCCCAGATACGCAGTATTTT.

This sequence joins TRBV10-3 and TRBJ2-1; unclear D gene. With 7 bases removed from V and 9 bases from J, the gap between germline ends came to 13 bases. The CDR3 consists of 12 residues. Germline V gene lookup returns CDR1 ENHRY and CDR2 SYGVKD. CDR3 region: CAITLGSGEQFF. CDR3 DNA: TGTGCCATCACTCTAGGGTCGGGTGAGCAGTTCTTC.

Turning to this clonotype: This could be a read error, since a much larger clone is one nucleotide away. Here the CDR3 reads CASNPLSGSSYNEQFF. The CDR3 DNA follows: TGTGCCAGCAACCCTTTGTCGGGGAGCTCCTACAATGAGCAGTTCTTC. This sequence joins TRBV7-3 and TRBJ2-1, with a weak D call TRBD2 (5 bases). In germline, CDR1 is SGHTA, CDR2 FQGTGA. CDR3 length: 16 amino acids. V lost 7 bases and J 0 bases, leaving 16 bases between the germline ends.

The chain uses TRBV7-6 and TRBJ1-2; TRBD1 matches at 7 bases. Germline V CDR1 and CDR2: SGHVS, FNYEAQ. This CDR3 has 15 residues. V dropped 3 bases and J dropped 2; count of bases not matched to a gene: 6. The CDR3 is CASSFSDRENYGYTF. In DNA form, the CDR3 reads TGTGCCAGCAGCTTTTCCGACAGGGAGAACTATGGCTACACCTTC.

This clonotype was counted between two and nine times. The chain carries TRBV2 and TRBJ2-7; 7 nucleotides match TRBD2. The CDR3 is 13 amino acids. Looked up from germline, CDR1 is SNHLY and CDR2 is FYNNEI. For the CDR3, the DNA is TGTGCCAGCGAAGGAGCGGGGAGCTACGGGCAGTACGTC. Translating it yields CASEGAGSYGQYV.

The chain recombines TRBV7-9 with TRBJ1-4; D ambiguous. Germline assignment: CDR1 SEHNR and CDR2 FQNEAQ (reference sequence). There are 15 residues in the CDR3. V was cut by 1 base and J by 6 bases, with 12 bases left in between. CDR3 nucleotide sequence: TGTGCCAGCAGCTTAGGCCCCAGCAGTTATGAAAAACTGTTTTTT. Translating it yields CASSLGPSSYEKLFF.